These 15 T cell receptor beta chains came from one sample sequenced in a study of low-dose radiotherapy and immunotherapy resistance in tumors. As to time point: after trial treatment. Regarding treatment: LDRT plus nivolumab, ipilimumab, low-dose cyclophosphamide and aspirin (RACIN trial). Priming of first-strand cDNA relied on TRAV- and TRBV-specific primers (covering alpha and beta chains). TCR amplification ran roughly 20 PCR cycles using constant-region and V-primer adapter primers. TCRdb reanalysed the reads using MiXCR and keeps one entry per CDR3 protein. The table lists 95,000 to 100,000 distinct CDR3 sequences, less than 25% of them singletons. The material was PBMCs, obtained after low-dose radiotherapy plus immunotherapy. The receptors shown here come from a male donor with prostate cancer.

The table lists this clonotype with a count of one. The likely explanation is a read error, given a far larger clone one base away. This rearrangement joins TRBV6-6 to TRBJ2-3, with 8 bases fitting TRBD2. Germline V gene lookup returns CDR1 MNHNY and CDR2 SVGAGI (reference sequence). The CDR3 extends over 14 amino acids. The CDR3, as DNA: TGTGCCAGTAGGATCGGGGGGGATAGAGATACGCAGGATTTT. Translating it yields CASRIGGDRDTQDF.

This clonotype was detected ten times or more. The chain carries TRBV7-2 and TRBJ1-4; D uncertain. Germline CDR1 reads SGHTA; CDR2 reads FQGNSA. This CDR3 has 15 residues. The germline V and J ends were trimmed by 1 base and 8 bases, with 14 bases remaining between them. The CDR3 here is CASSLGGRAQEKLFF. The CDR3 region has the DNA TGTGCCAGCAGCTTAGGAGGTAGAGCCCAGGAAAAACTGTTTTTT. Complete variable domain (other parts from reference TRBV7-2 and TRBJ1-4): GAGVSQSPSNKVTEKGKDVELRCDPISGHTALYWYRQSLGQGLEFLIYFQGNSAPDKSGLPSDRFSAERTGGSVSTLTIQRTQQEDSAVYLCASSLGGRAQEKLFFGSGTQLSVL.

This clonotype showed up many times. The chain is built from TRBV14 and TRBJ2-7; the D gene could be TRBD1 or TRBD2 (5 bases each). The germline gives CDR1 SGHDN, CDR2 FVKESK. This CDR3 is built from 14 residues. Deletions cut 2 bases from V and 10 bases from J, with 18 bases between. The chain's CDR3 is CASSQSRDPTHQYF. The CDR3 bases are TGTGCCAGCAGCCAAAGCCGGGACCCCACGCACCAGTACTTC.

This clonotype was detected ten times or more. This rearrangement joins TRBV7-9 to TRBJ2-7; D is perhaps TRBD2 (5 bases). CDR3 length equals 11 residues. V was pared by 10 bases and J by 3 bases, with 10 bases between. Germline V gene data show CDR1 as SEHNR and CDR2 as FQNEAQ (reference sequence). The CDR3 DNA reads TGTGCCACAAGTGCGGGCTACGAGCAGTACTTC. Amino acids: CATSAGYEQYF. Together with reference TRBV7-9 and TRBJ2-7, the CDR3 gives the full variable domain: DTGVSQNPRHKITKRGQNVTFRCDPISEHNRLYWYRQTLGQGPEFLTYFQNEAQLEKSRLLSDRFSAERPKGSFSTLEIQRTEQGDSAMYLCATSAGYEQYFGPGTRLTVT.

This chain links TRBV5-1 with TRBJ2-7; D is unresolved. The CDR3 has 12 residues. Trimming removed 4 bases at V and 4 bases at J, with 9 bases between. Germline CDR1 is SGHRS and CDR2 is YFSETQ. CDR3: CASSQSEYEQYF. DNA for the CDR3: TGCGCCAGCAGCCAGTCAGAGTACGAGCAGTACTTC.

The rearrangement links TRBV14 to TRBJ1-1; D is undetermined. Trimming removed 1 base from V and 6 bases from J, with 6 bases in between. CDR3 size: 12 residues. CDR1 and CDR2 (germline): SGHDN, FVKESK. The CDR3: CASSQGTAEAFF. CDR3 DNA sequence: TGTGCCAGCAGCCAAGGGACCGCTGAAGCTTTCTTT. Drawing the rest from reference TRBV14 and TRBJ1-1, the complete variable domain is EAGVTQFPSHSVIEKGQTVTLRCDPISGHDNLYWYRRVMGKEIKFLLHFVKESKQDESGMPNNRFLAERTGGTYSTLKVQPAELEDSGVYFCASSQGTAEAFFGQGTRLTVV.

This clonotype was picked up many times. J is TRBJ2-3 and V is TRBV20-1; D might be TRBD1 or TRBD2, each matching 5 bases. Trimming pared 0 bases from V and 2 bases from J, leaving 12 bases between. Germline-derived CDR1 and CDR2 are DFQATT and SNEGSKA (reference sequence). The CDR3 is 15 residues long. The CDR3 DNA follows: TGCAGTGCTAGAGATAGCGTAGGGACCACAGATACGCAGTATTTT. Protein sequence: CSARDSVGTTDTQYF.

This clonotype was recorded many times. CDR3 in amino acids: CASRIGGDRDTQYF. CDR3 bases: TGTGCCAGTAGGATCGGGGGGGATAGAGATACGCAGTATTTT. V usage is TRBV6-1 and J usage is TRBJ2-3, with 8 bases aligning to TRBD2. Germline V gene data show CDR1 as MNHNS and CDR2 as SASEGT. This CDR3 has 14 residues. V lost 9 bases, J lost 5 bases, and 10 bases stayed unmatched.

This clonotype was seen at least ten times. One junction end does not reproduce the germline sequence, and a read error may be involved. The chain employs TRBV2 and TRBJ2-3, with 7 bases identical to TRBD1. The CDR3 totals 10 residues. Looked up from germline, CDR1 is SNHLY and CDR2 is FYNNEI. CDR3 in amino acids: CAGRGDTQYF. CDR3 bases: TGTGCCGGCAGGGGGGATACGCAGTATTTT.

This clonotype was seen ten or more times. J is TRBJ2-3 and V is TRBV29-1, with 10 bases aligning to TRBD1. This CDR3 comprises 16 residues. Germline CDR1 is SQVTM and CDR2 is ANQGSEA. The V and J ends lost 8 bases and 5 bases, in that order; junction bases with no gene match: 16. The CDR3 spells CSSGVRTGGSGDTQYF. The CDR3 DNA sequence: TGCAGCTCTGGAGTGAGGACAGGGGGAAGTGGAGATACGCAGTATTTT.

This clonotype was counted between two and nine times. J is TRBJ1-1 and V is TRBV6-1; D unresolved. This CDR3 is built from 13 residues. Germline lookup yields CDR1 MNHNS and CDR2 SASEGT. The ends were cut back, 2 bases at V and 3 bases at J, with 7 bases in the middle. CDR3 nucleotides: TGTGCCAGCAGTGAATACACAGACACTGAAGCTTTCTTT. Its translation: CASSEYTDTEAFF.

Remarks on this clonotype: The junction shows a germline mismatch at one end, possibly a read error. The V gene is TRBV5-1, the J gene TRBJ1-2, with a weak D call TRBD1 (5 bases). The CDR3 is 13 amino acids. Germline values: CDR1 SGHRS, CDR2 YFSETQ. This CDR3 reads CAGSLDGARGYTF. In DNA form, the CDR3 reads TGCGCCGGCAGCTTAGATGGGGCGAGGGGCTACACCTTC.

In this sample, this clonotype turned up many times. This chain joins TRBV5-4 and TRBJ2-5; D may be TRBD1 (6 bases). This CDR3 spans 13 amino acids. Germline CDR1 and CDR2: SGHNT and YYREEE (reference sequence). V shed 5 bases and J shed 5 bases, with 13 bases lying between them. CDR3 sequence: CASRRDRRETQYF. The CDR3 DNA is TGTGCCAGCAGACGTGACAGGAGGGAGACCCAGTACTTC.

In its sample, this clonotype was seen many times. The gene calls are TRBV21-1 and TRBJ2-7; no DNA check was done on the table's D call, TRBD2. TRBV21-1 is described as a pseudogene. This CDR3 is built from 15 residues. The CDR3 bases are TGTGCCAGCAGCAAAGGGGTAGCGGGGTCCTACGAGCAGTACTTC. Protein: CASSKGVAGSYEQYF.

This clonotype was seen at least ten times. The chain carries TRBV6-1 and TRBJ2-7, with TRBD1 matching 9 bases. The V gene end was trimmed by 8 bases and the J gene end by 5 bases; junction bases not matched to a gene: 10. This CDR3 is built from 14 residues. From germline, CDR1 is MNHNS and CDR2 SASEGT. Written as DNA, the CDR3 is TGTGCCAGCGTCTGGGCACAGGGGGCCCACGAGCAGTACTTC. This codes for CASVWAQGAHEQYF.